The 8 T cell receptor beta chains presented below share a single source sample, sequenced in a study of T cells expressing NK-cell markers. TCRdb reprocessed the 5' RACE reads, with one entry per CDR3 protein and no DNA. Its table lists 500,000 to 700,000 distinct CDR3 sequences. The sequenced sample consisted of blood T cells: a sorted CD56 or NKG2C T cell subset, CD4+ or CD8+ T cells, or bulk PBMC T cells (not recorded which). Receptors originate from a man between 18 and 29 years old in good health.

J is TRBJ2-3 and V is TRBV9; TCRdb outputs TRBD2, but without DNA this stays unchecked. CDR1 is SGDLS, CDR2 YYNGEE, per germline. The CDR3 spans 15 residues. Here the CDR3 reads CASSVGGGEKGTQYF.

The chain joins TRBV30 to TRBJ2-5; without DNA, the TCRdb call of TRBD1 cannot be checked. The germline CDR1 and CDR2 sequences are GTSNPN and SVGIG (reference sequence). The CDR3 is 11 amino acids. CDR3 region: CACTGAETQYF.

The rearrangement joins TRBV5-6 to TRBJ1-6; TCRdb reports TRBD1, a call that lacks DNA to check it against. CDR1 is SGHDT, CDR2 YYEEEE, per germline. The CDR3 spans 15 residues. Here the CDR3 reads CASSRNRERNSPLHF.

The chain couples TRBV6-2 or TRBV6-3 to TRBJ2-2; the TCRdb D gene call, TRBD1, has no DNA to confirm it. The CDR3 spans 17 residues. Germline CDR1 is MNHEY and CDR2 is SVGEGT. The CDR3 here is CASSYDPGGRDTGELFF.

This chain connects TRBV10-3 to TRBJ2-1; the D call of TRBD2 rests on TCRdb alone, since no DNA is present to check it. The CDR3 runs 16 residues. CDR1 ENHRY and CDR2 SYGVKD come from the germline V gene. This CDR3 is CAISVGRSVLGNEQFF.

The rearrangement uses TRBV5-1 and TRBJ1-1; TCRdb returns TRBD1, unconfirmable since there is no DNA. This CDR3 has 15 amino acids. The germline V gene encodes CDR1 SGHRS and CDR2 YFSETQ. The CDR3: CASSWVAGRNTEAFF.

The J gene is TRBJ2-3, the V gene TRBV29-1; checking the TCRdb D call of TRBD1 is not possible without DNA. The CDR3 contains 12 residues. The germline V gene encodes CDR1 SQVTM and CDR2 ANQGSEA. This chain's CDR3 is CSAGPGLDTQYF.

The chain is built from TRBV7-7 and TRBJ2-1; TCRdb's D call, TRBD1, is unchecked because there is no DNA. Germline CDR1 and CDR2: SSHAT and FNYEAQ (reference sequence). The CDR3 has 12 amino acids. CDR3 in amino acids: CASSPPGAMQFF.